This TCR beta chain was identified in a study of blood T cell repertoires in COVID-19. This clone was detected once. Original data processing: Researchers report that nucleated cell counts were estimated from reference gene primer amplification. Produced via immunoSEQ multiplex PCR; TCRdb's table is partial and in-frame only. V and J calls and clone size are copied from that table; D and trimming were computed from the DNA. Of 75,000 or so clones detected, approximately 85% appear once; the ten largest clones hold approximately 29%. Material: peripheral blood. This receptor was obtained from a man aged 45-60 years with acute or convalescent COVID-19.

CDR3 residues: CASSPRAGGTEETQYF. In DNA, the CDR3 is TGTGCCAGCTCACCAAGAGCGGGGGGCACGGAAGAGACCCAGTACTTC. The chain recombines TRBV18 with TRBJ2-5; 9 bases align to TRBD2. This CDR3 spans 16 amino acids. V lost 2 bases, J lost 3 bases, and 7 bases stayed unmatched. Germline V gene data show CDR1 as KGHSH and CDR2 as LQKENI.